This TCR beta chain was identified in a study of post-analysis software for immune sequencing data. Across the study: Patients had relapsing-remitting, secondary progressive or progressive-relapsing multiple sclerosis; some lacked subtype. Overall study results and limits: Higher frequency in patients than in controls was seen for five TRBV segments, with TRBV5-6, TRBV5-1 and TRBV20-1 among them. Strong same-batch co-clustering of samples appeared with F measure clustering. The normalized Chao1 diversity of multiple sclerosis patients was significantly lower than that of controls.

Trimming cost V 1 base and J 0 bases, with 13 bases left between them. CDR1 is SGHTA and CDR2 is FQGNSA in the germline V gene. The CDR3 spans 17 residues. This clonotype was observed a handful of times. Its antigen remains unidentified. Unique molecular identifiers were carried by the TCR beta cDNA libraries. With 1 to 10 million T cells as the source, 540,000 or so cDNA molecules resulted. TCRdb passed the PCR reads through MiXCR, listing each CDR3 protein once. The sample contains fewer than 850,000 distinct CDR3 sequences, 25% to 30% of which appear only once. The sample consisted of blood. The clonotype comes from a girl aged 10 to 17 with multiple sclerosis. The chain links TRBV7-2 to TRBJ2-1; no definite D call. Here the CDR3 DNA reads TGTGCCAGCAGCTTAGTACAGCGCTACTTCTCCTACAATGAGCAGTTCTTC. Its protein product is CASSLVQRYFSYNEQFF.